What follows describes a single T cell receptor (beta chain). These data are taken from a study of T cell changes during pregnancy in multiple sclerosis. The repertoire was sequenced with immunoSEQ multiplex PCR; TCRdb's copy has only in-frame clones and lacks some. The data show 88,000 or so clones, with around 92% seen just once and 2.6% held by the top ten. The sequence came from a female donor with multiple sclerosis, enrolled in a pregnancy study. This specimen was peripheral blood, taken before pregnancy.

The CDR3 region is CASSLGVSGHTTRGYTF. As DNA, the CDR3 is TGTGCCAGCAGCTTGGGGGTATCGGGACACACCACAAGGGGCTACACCTTC. The chain couples TRBV5-6 to TRBJ1-2; TRBD1 is a possible D gene (6 bases). Germline loops: CDR1 SGHDT, CDR2 YYEEEE. V was shortened by 0 bases and J by 8 bases, with 23 bases between the two germline ends. The CDR3 extends over 17 amino acids. Variable domain in full (rest from reference TRBV5-6 and TRBJ1-2): DAGVTQSPTHLIKTRGQQVTLRCSPKSGHDTVSWYQQALGQGPQFIFQYYEEEERQRGNFPDRFSGHQFPNYSSELNVNALLLGDSALYLCASSLGVSGHTTRGYTFGSGTRLTVV.